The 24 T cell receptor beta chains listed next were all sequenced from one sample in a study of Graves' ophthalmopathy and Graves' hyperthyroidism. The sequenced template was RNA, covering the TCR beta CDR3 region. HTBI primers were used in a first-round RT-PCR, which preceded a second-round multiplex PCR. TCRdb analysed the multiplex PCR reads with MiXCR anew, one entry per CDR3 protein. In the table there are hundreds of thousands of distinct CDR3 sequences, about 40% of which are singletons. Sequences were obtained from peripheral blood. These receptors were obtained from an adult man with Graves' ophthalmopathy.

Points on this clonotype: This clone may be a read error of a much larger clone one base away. CDR3 coding DNA: TGCAGTGCCAATCCTGGGGCTAGCGGGAGCTACGAGCAGTACTTC. Translation: CSANPGASGSYEQYF. The chain recombines TRBV20-1 with TRBJ2-7, with TRBD2 matching 10 bases. The V and J ends lost 6 bases and 3 bases, in that order; junction bases with no gene match: 11. The CDR3 extends over 15 amino acids. The germline gives CDR1 DFQATT, CDR2 SNEGSKA (reference sequence).

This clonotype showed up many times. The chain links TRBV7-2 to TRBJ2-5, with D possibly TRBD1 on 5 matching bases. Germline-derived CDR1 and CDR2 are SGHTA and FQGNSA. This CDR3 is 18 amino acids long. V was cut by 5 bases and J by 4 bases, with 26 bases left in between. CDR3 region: CASSPRLWGRALGETQYF. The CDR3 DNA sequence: TGTGCCAGCAGCCCCAGACTCTGGGGCAGGGCTTTGGGAGAGACCCAGTACTTC.

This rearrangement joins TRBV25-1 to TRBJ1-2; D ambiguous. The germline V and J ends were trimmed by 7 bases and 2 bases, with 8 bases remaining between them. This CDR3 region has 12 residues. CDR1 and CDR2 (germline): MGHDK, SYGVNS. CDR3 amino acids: CASMVENYGYTF. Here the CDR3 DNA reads TGTGCCAGCATGGTAGAAAACTATGGCTACACCTTC.

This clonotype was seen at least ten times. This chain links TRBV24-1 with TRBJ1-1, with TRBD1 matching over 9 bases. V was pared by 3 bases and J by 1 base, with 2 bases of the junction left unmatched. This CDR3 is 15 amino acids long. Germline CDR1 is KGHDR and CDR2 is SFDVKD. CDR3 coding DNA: TGTGCCACCAGTGATGGGGGACAGGGGAACACTGAAGCTTTCTTT. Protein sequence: CATSDGGQGNTEAFF.

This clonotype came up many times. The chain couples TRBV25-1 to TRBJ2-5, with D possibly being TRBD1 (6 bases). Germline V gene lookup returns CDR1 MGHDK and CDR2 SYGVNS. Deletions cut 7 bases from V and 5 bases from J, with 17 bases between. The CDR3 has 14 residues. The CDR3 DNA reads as TGTGCCAGCACTGACCCGACAGGCGCGGAGACCCAGTACTTC. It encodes CASTDPTGAETQYF.

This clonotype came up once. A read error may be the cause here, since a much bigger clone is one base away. The CDR3 DNA sequence: TGTACCAGCAGCCTGACACCGACTCCATACGAGCAGTACTTC. Amino acids: CTSSLTPTPYEQYF. The chain joins TRBV11-2 to TRBJ2-7; no definite D call. CDR3 length: 14 amino acids. From germline, CDR1 is SGHAT and CDR2 FQNNGV.

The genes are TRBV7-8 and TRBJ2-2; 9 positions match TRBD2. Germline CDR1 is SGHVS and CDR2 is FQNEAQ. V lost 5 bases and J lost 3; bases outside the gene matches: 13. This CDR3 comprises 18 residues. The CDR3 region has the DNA TGTGCCAGCAGCACAACTTCCATGGGACTAGCTTACACCGGGGAGCTGTTTTTT. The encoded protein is CASSTTSMGLAYTGELFF.

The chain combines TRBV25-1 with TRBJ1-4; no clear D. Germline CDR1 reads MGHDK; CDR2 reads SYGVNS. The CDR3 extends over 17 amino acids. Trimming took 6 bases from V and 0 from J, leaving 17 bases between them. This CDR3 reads CASSQVGGVTTNEKLFF. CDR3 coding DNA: TGTGCCAGCAGCCAAGTTGGCGGGGTGACAACTAATGAAAAACTGTTTTTT.

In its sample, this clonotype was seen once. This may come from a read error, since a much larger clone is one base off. The CDR3 loop is CASSRRWGDTKAFF. The CDR3 coding sequence is TGTGCCAGCAGTCGTCGGTGGGGGGACACTAAAGCTTTCTTT. The V gene is TRBV12-3 or TRBV12-4, the J gene TRBJ1-1; D may be TRBD1 (6 bases). The CDR3 runs 14 residues.

This chain's CDR3 is CASSLRGNEKLFF. DNA of the CDR3: TGTGCCAGCAGTTTACGGGGTAATGAAAAACTGTTTTTT. This chain links TRBV27 with TRBJ1-4; no definite D call. The CDR3 sequence is 13 residues long. The ends were cut back, 2 bases at V and 4 bases at J, with 5 bases in the middle. Per the germline V gene, CDR1 is MNHEY and CDR2 is SMNVEV (reference sequence).

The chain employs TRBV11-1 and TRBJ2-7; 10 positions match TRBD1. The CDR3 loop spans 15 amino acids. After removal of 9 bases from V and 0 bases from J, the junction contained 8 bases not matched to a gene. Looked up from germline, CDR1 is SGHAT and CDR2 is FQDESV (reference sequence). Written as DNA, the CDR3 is TGTGCCAGAGATTTCGGACAGGGGGACTCCTACGAGCAGTACTTC. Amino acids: CARDFGQGDSYEQYF.

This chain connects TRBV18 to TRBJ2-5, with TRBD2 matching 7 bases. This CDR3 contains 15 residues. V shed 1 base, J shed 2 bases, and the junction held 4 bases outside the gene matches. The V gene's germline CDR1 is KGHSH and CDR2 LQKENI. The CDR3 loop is CASSPLGAGQETQYF. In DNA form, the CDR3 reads TGTGCCAGCTCACCACTGGGAGCGGGACAAGAGACCCAGTACTTC.

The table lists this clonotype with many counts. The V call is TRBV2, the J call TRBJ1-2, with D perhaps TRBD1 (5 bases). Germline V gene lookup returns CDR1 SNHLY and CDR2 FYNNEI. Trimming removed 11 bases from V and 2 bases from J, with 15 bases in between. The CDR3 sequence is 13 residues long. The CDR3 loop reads CAPQAGTNYGYTF. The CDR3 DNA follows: TGTGCCCCCCAAGCGGGGACGAACTATGGCTACACCTTC.

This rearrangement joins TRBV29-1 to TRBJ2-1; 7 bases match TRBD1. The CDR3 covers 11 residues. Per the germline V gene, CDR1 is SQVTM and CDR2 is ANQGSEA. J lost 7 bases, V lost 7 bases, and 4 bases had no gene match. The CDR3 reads CSAIQGNEQFF. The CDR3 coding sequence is TGCAGCGCTATACAGGGGAATGAGCAGTTCTTC.

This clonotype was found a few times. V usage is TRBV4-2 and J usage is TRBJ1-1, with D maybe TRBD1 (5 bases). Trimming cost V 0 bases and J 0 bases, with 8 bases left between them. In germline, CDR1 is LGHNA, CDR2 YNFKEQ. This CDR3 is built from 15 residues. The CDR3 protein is CASSQDTGVNTEAFF. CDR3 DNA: TGTGCCAGCAGCCAAGATACGGGGGTGAACACTGAAGCTTTCTTT.

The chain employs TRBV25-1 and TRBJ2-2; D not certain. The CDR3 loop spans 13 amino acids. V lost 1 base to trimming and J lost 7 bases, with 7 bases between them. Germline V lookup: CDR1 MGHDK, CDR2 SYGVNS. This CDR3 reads CASSESGDGELFF. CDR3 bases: TGTGCCAGCAGTGAATCCGGCGACGGGGAGCTGTTTTTT.

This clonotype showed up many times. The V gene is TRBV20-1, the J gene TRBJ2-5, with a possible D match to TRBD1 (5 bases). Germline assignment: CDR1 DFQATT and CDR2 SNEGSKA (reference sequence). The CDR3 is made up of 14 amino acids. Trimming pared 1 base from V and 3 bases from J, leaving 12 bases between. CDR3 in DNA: TGCAGTGCTAGAGGTGCGGACAAAAAAGAGACCCAGTACTTC. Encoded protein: CSARGADKKETQYF.

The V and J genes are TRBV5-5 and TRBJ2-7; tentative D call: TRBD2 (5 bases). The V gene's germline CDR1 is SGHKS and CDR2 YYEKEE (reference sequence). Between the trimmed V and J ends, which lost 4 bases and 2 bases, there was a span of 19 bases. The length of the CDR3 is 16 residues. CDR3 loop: CASSVVWAAGAYEQYF. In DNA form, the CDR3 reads TGTGCCAGCAGCGTGGTCTGGGCAGCCGGGGCCTACGAGCAGTACTTC.

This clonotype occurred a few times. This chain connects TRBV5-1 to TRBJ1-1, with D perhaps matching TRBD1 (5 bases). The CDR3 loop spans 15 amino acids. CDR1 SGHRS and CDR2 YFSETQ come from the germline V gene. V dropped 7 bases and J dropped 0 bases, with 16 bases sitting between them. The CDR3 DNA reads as TGCGCCAGCCGACTCCGGGGGGGGATGAACACTGAAGCTTTCTTT. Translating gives CASRLRGGMNTEAFF. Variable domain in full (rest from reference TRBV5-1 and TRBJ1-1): KAGVTQTPRYLIKTRGQQVTLSCSPISGHRSVSWYQQTPGQGLQFLFEYFSETQRNKGNFPGRFSGRQFSNSRSEMNVSTLELGDSALYLCASRLRGGMNTEAFFGQGTRLTVV.

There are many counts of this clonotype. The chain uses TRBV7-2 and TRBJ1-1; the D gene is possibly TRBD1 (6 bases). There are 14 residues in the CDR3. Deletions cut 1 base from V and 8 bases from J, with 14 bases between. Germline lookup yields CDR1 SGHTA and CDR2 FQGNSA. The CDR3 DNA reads TGTGCCAGCAGCTTAGGGGGGACGGGGGCCGAAGCTTTCTTT. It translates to CASSLGGTGAEAFF.

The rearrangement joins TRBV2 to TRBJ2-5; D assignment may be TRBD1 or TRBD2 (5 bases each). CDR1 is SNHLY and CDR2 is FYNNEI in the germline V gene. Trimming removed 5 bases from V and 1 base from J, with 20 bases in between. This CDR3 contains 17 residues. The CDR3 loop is CASSTRGRPGSQETQYF. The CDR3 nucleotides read TGTGCCAGCAGTACTAGGGGCAGGCCGGGGTCCCAAGAGACCCAGTACTTC.

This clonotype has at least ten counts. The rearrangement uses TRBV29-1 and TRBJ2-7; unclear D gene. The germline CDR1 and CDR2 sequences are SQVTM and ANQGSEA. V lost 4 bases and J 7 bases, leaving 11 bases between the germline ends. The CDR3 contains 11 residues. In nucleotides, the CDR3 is TGCAGCGTTGGCCAAGACCAGGAGCAGTACTTC. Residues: CSVGQDQEQYF.

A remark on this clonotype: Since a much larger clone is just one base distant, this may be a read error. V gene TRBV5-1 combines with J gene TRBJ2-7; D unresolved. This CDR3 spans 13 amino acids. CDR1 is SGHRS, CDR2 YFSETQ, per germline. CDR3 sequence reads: CVSSLVGRDEQYF. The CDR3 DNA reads TGCGTCAGCAGCTTGGTGGGCAGAGACGAGCAGTACTTC.

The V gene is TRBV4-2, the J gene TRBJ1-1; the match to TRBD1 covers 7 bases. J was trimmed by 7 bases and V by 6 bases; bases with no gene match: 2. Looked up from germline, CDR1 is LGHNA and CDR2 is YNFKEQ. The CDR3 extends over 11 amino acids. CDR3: CASRTGSEAFF. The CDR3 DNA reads TGTGCCAGCAGGACAGGGAGTGAAGCTTTCTTT.